This T cell receptor (beta chain) stems from a study of T cell changes during pregnancy in multiple sclerosis. The CDR3 loop spans 12 amino acids. Germline CDR1 MNHNY, CDR2 SVGAGI (reference sequence). Trimming removed 5 bases at V and 0 bases at J, with 5 bases between. TCRdb's copy holds only in-frame clones and misses some; the assay was immunoSEQ multiplex PCR. The sample lists around 27,000 clones, approximately 92% occurring once. The sequences come from CD4+ T cells from peripheral blood mononuclear cells, collected in the first trimester of pregnancy. The chain has TRBV6-6 and TRBJ2-7; D gene uncertain. The clonotype comes from a female donor with multiple sclerosis, enrolled in a pregnancy study. The CDR3 loop reads CASSAGSYEQYF. CDR3 nucleotide sequence: TGTGCCAGCAGTGCAGGCTCCTACGAGCAGTACTTC.